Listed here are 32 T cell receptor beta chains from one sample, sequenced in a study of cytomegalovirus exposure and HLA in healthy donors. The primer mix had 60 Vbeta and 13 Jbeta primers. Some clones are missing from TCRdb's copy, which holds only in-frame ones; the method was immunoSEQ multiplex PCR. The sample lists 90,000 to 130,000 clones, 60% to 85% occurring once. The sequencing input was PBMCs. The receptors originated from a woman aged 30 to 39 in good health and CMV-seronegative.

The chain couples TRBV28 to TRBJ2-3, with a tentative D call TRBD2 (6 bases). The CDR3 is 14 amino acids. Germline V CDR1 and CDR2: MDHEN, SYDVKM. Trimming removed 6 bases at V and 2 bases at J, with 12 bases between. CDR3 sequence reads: CASSPGLPTDTQYF. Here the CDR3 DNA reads TGTGCCAGCAGCCCGGGACTTCCCACAGATACGCAGTATTTT. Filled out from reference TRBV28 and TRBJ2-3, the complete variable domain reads DVKVTQSSRYLVKRTGEKVFLECVQDMDHENMFWYRQDPGLGLRLIYFSYDVKMKEKGDIPEGYSVSREKKERFSLILESASTNQTSMYLCASSPGLPTDTQYFGPGTRLTVL.

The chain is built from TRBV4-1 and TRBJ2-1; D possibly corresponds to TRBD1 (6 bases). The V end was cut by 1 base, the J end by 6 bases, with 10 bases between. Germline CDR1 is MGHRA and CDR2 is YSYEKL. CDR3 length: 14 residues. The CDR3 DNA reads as TGCGCCAGCAGCCAAGCAGGGGTCGGCAATGAGCAGTTCTTC. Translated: CASSQAGVGNEQFF.

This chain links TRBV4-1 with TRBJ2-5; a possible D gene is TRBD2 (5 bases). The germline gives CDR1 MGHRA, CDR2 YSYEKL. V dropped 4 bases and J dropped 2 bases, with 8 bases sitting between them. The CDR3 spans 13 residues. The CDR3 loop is CASSRGPQETQYF. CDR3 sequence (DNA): TGCGCCAGCAGCCGCGGGCCGCAAGAGACCCAGTACTTC.

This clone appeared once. The CDR3 loop reads CSVEERPPDRGRFADTQYF. The CDR3, as DNA: TGCAGCGTTGAAGAAAGGCCCCCGGACAGGGGGCGGTTTGCAGATACGCAGTATTTT. This chain links TRBV29-1 with TRBJ2-3; TRBD1 agrees at 11 bases. CDR3 length: 19 amino acids. Losses at the gene ends were 0 bases for V and 4 bases for J; bases not matched to a gene: 15. Per germline, CDR1 SQVTM and CDR2 ANQGSEA.

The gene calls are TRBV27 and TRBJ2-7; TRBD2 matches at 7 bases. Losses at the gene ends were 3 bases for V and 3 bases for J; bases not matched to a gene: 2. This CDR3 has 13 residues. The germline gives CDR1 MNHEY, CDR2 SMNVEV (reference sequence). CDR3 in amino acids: CASSFRGVYEQYF. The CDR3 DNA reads TGTGCCAGCAGTTTTCGGGGGGTCTACGAGCAGTACTTC.

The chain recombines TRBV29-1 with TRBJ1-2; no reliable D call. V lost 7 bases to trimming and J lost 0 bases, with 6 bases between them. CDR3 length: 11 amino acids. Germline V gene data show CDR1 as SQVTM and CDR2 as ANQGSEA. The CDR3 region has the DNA TGCAGCGCGAGAGCTAACTATGGCTACACCTTC. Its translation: CSARANYGYTF.

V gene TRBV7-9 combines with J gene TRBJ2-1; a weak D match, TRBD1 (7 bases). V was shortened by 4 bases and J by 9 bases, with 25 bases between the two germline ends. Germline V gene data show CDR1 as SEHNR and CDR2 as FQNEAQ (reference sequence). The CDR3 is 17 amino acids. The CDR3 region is CASSSIGTAREEGEQFF. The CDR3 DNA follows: TGTGCCAGCAGCTCCATCGGGACAGCACGCGAGGAGGGTGAGCAGTTCTTC.

The CDR3 nucleotides read TGTGCCAGTAGTACAACCTCTAGTAATACGCAGTATTTT. Translating it yields CASSTTSSNTQYF. The J gene is TRBJ2-3, the V gene TRBV19; no firm D call. This CDR3 region has 13 residues. Germline-derived CDR1 and CDR2 are LNHDA and SQIVND (reference sequence). V lost 4 bases and J 7 bases, leaving 12 bases between the germline ends.

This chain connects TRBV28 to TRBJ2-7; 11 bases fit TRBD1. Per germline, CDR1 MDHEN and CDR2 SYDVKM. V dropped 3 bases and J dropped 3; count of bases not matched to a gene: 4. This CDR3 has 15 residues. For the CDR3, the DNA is TGTGCCAGCAGTTTCGCTGGGACAGGGGGCTACGAGCAGTACTTC. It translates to CASSFAGTGGYEQYF.

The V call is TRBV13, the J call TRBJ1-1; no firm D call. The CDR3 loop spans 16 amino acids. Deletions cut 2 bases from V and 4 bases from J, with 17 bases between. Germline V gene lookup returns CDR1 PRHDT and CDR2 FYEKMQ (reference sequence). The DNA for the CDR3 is TGTGCCAGCAGCTTATACGATAAACCGGAGGCCACTGAAGCTTTCTTT. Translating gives CASSLYDKPEATEAFF. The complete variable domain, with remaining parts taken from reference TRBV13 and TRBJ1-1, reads AAGVIQSPRHLIKEKRETATLKCYPIPRHDTVYWYQQGPGQDPQFLISFYEKMQSDKGSIPDRFSAQQFSDYHSELNMSSLELGDSALYFCASSLYDKPEATEAFFGQGTRLTVV.

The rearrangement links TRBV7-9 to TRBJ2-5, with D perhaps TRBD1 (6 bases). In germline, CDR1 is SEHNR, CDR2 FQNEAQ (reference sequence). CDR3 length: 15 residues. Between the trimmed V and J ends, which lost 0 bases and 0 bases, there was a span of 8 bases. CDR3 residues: CASSLAQGYQETQYF. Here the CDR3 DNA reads TGTGCCAGCAGCTTAGCGCAGGGGTACCAAGAGACCCAGTACTTC.

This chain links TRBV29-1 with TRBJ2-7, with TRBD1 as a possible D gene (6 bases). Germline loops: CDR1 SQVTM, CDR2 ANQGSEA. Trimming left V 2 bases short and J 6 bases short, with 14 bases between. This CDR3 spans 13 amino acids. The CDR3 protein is CSVEPTGFSEQYF. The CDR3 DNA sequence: TGCAGCGTTGAACCCACAGGGTTTAGCGAGCAGTACTTC.

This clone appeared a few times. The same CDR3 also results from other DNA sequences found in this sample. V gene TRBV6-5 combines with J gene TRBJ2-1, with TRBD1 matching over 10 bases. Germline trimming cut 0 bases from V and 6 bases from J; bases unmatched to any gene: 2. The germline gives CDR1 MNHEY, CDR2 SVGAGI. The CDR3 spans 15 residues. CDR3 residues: CASSYSWDRGNEQFF. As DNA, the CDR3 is TGTGCCAGCAGTTACTCATGGGACAGGGGCAATGAGCAGTTCTTC.

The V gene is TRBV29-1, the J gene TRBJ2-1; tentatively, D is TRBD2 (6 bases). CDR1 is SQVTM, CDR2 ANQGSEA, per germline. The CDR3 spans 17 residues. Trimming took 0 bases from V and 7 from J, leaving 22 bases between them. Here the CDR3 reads CSVEDMYGSSSLNEQFF. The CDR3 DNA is TGCAGCGTTGAAGATATGTACGGGAGTAGTTCGCTAAATGAGCAGTTCTTC.

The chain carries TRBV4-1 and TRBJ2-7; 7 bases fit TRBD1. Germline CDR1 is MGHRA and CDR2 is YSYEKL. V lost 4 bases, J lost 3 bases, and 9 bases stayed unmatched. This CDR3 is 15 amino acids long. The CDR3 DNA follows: TGCGCCAGCAGCCCTCGACAGGGTACCAACTACGAGCAGTACTTC. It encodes CASSPRQGTNYEQYF.

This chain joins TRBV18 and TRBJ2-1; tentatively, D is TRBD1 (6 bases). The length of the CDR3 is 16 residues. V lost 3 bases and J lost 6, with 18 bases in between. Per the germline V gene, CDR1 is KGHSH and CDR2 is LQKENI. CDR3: CASSPKGDSLSNEQFF. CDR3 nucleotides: TGTGCCAGCTCACCTAAGGGGGATAGTCTCTCCAATGAGCAGTTCTTC.

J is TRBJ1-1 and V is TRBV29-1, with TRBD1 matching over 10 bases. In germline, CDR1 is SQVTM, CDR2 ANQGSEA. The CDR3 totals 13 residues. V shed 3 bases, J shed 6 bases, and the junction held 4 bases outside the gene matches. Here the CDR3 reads CSVEGDRGPEAFF. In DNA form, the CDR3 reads TGCAGCGTTGAGGGGGACAGGGGCCCTGAAGCTTTCTTT.

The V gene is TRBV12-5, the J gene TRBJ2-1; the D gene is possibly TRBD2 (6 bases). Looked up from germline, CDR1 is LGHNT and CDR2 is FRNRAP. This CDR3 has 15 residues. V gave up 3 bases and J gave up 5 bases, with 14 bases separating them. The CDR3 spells CASGFTGSWNNEQFF. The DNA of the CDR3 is TGTGCTAGTGGTTTTACCGGGAGCTGGAACAATGAGCAGTTCTTC.

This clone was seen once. This chain's CDR3 is CASSLVGRTNTGELFF. CDR3 bases: TGCGCCAGCAGCCTAGTGGGGAGAACGAACACCGGGGAGCTGTTTTTT. The V gene is TRBV5-1, the J gene TRBJ2-2; D possibly corresponds to TRBD2 (5 bases). V was pared by 4 bases and J by 0 bases, with 13 bases between. There are 16 residues in the CDR3. CDR1 SGHRS and CDR2 YFSETQ come from the germline V gene.

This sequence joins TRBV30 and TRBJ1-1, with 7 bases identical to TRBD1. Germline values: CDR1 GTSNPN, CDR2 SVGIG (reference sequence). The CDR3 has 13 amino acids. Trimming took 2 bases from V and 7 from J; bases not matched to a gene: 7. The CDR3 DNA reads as TGTGCCTGGAGTTCCCAGGGGGTGGGTGAAGCTTTCTTT. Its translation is CAWSSQGVGEAFF.

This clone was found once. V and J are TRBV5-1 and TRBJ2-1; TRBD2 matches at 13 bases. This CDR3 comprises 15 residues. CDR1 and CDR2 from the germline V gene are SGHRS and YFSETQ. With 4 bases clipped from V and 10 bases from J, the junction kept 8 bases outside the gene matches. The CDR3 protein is CASSETSGRPGEQFF. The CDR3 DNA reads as TGCGCCAGCAGCGAGACTAGCGGGAGGCCGGGGGAGCAGTTCTTC.

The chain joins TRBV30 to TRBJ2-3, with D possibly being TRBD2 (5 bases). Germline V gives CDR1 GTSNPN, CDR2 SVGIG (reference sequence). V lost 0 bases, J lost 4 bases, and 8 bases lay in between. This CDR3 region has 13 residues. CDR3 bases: TGTGCCTGGAGTGTGCTAGCCCCAGATACGCAGTATTTT. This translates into CAWSVLAPDTQYF. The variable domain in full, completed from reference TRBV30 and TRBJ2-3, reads SQTIHQWPATLVQPVGSPLSLECTVEGTSNPNLYWYRQAAGRGLQLLFYSVGIGQISSEVPQNLSASRPQDRQFILSSKKLLLSDSGFYLCAWSVLAPDTQYFGPGTRLTVL.

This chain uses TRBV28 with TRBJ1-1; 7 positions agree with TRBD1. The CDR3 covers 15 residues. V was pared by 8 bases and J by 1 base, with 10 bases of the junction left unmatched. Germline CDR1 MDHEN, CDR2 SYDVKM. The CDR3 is CASFQGVFRNTEAFF. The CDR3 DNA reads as TGTGCCAGCTTCCAGGGGGTCTTTAGGAACACTGAAGCTTTCTTT.

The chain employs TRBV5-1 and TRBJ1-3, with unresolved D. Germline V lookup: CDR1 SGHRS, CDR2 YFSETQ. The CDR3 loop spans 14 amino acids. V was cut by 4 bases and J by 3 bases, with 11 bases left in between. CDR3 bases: TGCGCCAGCAGCCTTGAAGGAGTTGGAAACACCATATATTTT. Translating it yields CASSLEGVGNTIYF.

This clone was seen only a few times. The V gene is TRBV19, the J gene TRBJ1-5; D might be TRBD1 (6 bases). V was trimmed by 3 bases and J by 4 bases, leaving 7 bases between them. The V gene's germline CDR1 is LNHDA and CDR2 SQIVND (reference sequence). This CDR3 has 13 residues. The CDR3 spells CASSMDSNQPQHF. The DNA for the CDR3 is TGTGCCAGTAGTATGGACAGTAATCAGCCCCAGCATTTT.

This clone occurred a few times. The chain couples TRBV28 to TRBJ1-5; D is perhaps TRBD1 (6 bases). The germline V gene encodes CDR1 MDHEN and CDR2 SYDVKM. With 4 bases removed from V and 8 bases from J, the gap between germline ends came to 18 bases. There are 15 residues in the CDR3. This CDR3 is CASSYLMDSPKPQHF. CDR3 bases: TGTGCCAGCAGTTATCTTATGGACAGTCCGAAGCCCCAGCATTTT.

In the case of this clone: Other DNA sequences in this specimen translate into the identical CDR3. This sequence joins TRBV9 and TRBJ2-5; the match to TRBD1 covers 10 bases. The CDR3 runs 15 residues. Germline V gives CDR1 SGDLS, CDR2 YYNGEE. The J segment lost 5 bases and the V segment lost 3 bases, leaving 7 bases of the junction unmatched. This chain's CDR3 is CASSAGTGAWETQYF. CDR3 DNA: TGTGCCAGCAGCGCCGGGACAGGGGCATGGGAGACCCAGTACTTC. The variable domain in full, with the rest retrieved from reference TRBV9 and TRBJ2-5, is DSGVTQTPKHLITATGQRVTLRCSPRSGDLSVYWYQQSLDQGLQFLIQYYNGEERAKGNILERFSAQQFPDLHSELNLSSLELGDSALYFCASSAGTGAWETQYFGPGTRLLVL.

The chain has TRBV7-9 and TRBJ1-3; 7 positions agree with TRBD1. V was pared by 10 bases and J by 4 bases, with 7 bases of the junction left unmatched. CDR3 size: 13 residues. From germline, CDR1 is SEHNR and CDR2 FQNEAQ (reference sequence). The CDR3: CATRQGQGNTIYF. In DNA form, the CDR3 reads TGTGCCACCAGACAGGGACAGGGAAACACCATATATTTT.

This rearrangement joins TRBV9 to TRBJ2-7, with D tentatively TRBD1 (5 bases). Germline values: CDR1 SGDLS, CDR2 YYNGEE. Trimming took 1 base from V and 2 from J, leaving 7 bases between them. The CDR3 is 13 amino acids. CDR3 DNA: TGTGCCAGCAGCGTATTCAGGGCCTACGAGCAGTACTTC. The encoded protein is CASSVFRAYEQYF.

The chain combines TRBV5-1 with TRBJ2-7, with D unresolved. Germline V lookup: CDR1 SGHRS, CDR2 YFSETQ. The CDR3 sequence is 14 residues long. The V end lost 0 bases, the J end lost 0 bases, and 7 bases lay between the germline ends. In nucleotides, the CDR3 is TGCGCCAGCAGCTTGGTGGGCGACTCCTACGAGCAGTACTTC. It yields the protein CASSLVGDSYEQYF. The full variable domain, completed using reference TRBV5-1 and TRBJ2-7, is KAGVTQTPRYLIKTRGQQVTLSCSPISGHRSVSWYQQTPGQGLQFLFEYFSETQRNKGNFPGRFSGRQFSNSRSEMNVSTLELGDSALYLCASSLVGDSYEQYFGPGTRLTVT.

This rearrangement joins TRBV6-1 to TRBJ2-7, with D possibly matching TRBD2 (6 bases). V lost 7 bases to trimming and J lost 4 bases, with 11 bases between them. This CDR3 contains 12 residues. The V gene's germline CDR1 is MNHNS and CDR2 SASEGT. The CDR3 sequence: CASTSGWYEQYF. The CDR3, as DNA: TGTGCCAGCACAAGCGGGTGGTACGAGCAGTACTTC.

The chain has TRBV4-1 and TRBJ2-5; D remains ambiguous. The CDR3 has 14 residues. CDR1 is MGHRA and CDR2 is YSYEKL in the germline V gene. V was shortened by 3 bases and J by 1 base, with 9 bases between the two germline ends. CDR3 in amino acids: CASSHRLLQETQYF. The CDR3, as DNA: TGCGCCAGCAGCCACCGATTACTCCAAGAGACCCAGTACTTC.